The TCR beta chain under discussion was sequenced for a study of beta chain features in type 1 diabetes. The whole isolated RNA underwent reverse transcription, so sequencing captured expressed TCRB transcripts. Measured with immunoSEQ multiplex PCR; TCRdb has only the in-frame clones, and not every one. The table includes fewer than 250,000 clones, around an eighth detected once. Germline V CDR1 and CDR2: SGHTA, FQGNSA. The junction had 1 base not matched to a gene; V was cut back by 4 bases and J by 7 bases. CDR3 length equals 13 residues. This TCR derives from a woman between 40 and 50 years old in good health. The genes are TRBV7-2 and TRBJ1-5; TRBD1 matches 10 bases. The sequencing sample was made of naive CD4+ T cells from blood. Here the CDR3 DNA reads TGTGCCAGCAGCTCGGGACAGGGGCAGCCCCAGCATTTT. Its protein is CASSSGQGQPQHF.